The next 20 T cell receptor beta chains were all read from a single sample in a study of T-cell memory formation after mild COVID-19. MiXCR, applied by TCRdb to the 5' RACE reads, yields one record per CDR3 protein. The table includes around 510,000 distinct CDR3 sequences, about a fifth detected once. The sample was PBMCs or a T cell subset sorted from them (not recorded which). The source of these receptors is an adult woman who had mild COVID-19 (a few samples of this study predate the infection). Cell type and time point are not known.

The chain uses TRBV9 and TRBJ1-2, with 10 bases aligning to TRBD1. V dropped 4 bases and J dropped 8; count of bases not matched to a gene: 11. This CDR3 region has 15 residues. Per germline, CDR1 SGDLS and CDR2 YYNGEE. The CDR3 is CASSPSPTGGEGYTF. The CDR3 DNA reads as TGTGCCAGCAGCCCAAGCCCGACAGGGGGCGAAGGCTACACCTTC.

This clonotype was seen only a few times. The chain employs TRBV5-5 and TRBJ1-2; TRBD1 might be the D (6 bases). From germline, CDR1 is SGHKS and CDR2 YYEKEE (reference sequence). V lost 5 bases to trimming and J lost 8 bases, with 19 bases between them. CDR3 length equals 14 residues. The CDR3 reads CASRGGAGLFGYTF. The CDR3, as DNA: TGTGCCAGCAGGGGGGGGGCCGGCCTCTTCGGCTACACCTTC.

This chain links TRBV3-1 with TRBJ2-3; the match to TRBD2 covers 9 bases. CDR3 length: 17 residues. Germline V gene data show CDR1 as LGHDT and CDR2 as YNNKEL (reference sequence). Losses at the gene ends were 4 bases for V and 0 bases for J; bases not matched to a gene: 8. The CDR3 is CASSLMSGGTSTDTQYF. The CDR3 DNA reads as TGTGCCAGCAGCCTTATGAGCGGGGGGACCAGCACAGATACGCAGTATTTT.

This clonotype has at least ten counts. The genes are TRBV24-1 and TRBJ2-3, with D unclear. Germline CDR1 reads KGHDR; CDR2 reads SFDVKD. This CDR3 has 15 amino acids. V lost 1 base and J lost 2, with 9 bases in between. The CDR3: CATSDLRQDTDTQYF. CDR3 DNA sequence: TGTGCCACCAGTGATTTACGGCAGGACACAGATACGCAGTATTTT.

This clonotype was counted once. The chain links TRBV5-5 to TRBJ2-3, with TRBD2 identical over 9 bases. This CDR3 has 16 amino acids. Germline-derived CDR1 and CDR2 are SGHKS and YYEKEE (reference sequence). V was clipped by 1 base and J by 0 bases; unmatched bases: 3. CDR3 sequence: CASSLLSGGSTDTQYF. In DNA form, the CDR3 reads TGTGCCAGCAGCTTGCTGAGCGGGGGGAGCACAGATACGCAGTATTTT.

The chain employs TRBV3-1 and TRBJ1-6, with 11 bases fitting TRBD1. Germline CDR1 reads LGHDT; CDR2 reads YNNKEL (reference sequence). The CDR3 length is 16 residues. V lost 4 bases and J lost 6; bases outside the gene matches: 5. The CDR3 nucleotides are TGTGCCAGCAGCCGGGGACAGGGGGGATCTAATTCACCCCTCCACTTT. Protein: CASSRGQGGSNSPLHF.

The chain recombines TRBV5-1 with TRBJ1-4; 7 bases fit TRBD1. This CDR3 contains 16 residues. The V and J ends lost 4 bases and 2 bases, in that order; junction bases with no gene match: 8. The germline V gene encodes CDR1 SGHRS and CDR2 YFSETQ. The CDR3 DNA is TGCGCCAGCAGCCCTCGACAGGGATGGACTAATGAAAAACTGTTTTTT. Translated, it gives CASSPRQGWTNEKLFF. Complete variable domain (other parts from reference TRBV5-1 and TRBJ1-4): KAGVTQTPRYLIKTRGQQVTLSCSPISGHRSVSWYQQTPGQGLQFLFEYFSETQRNKGNFPGRFSGRQFSNSRSEMNVSTLELGDSALYLCASSPRQGWTNEKLFFGSGTQLSVL.

This sequence joins TRBV6-5 and TRBJ1-2; D is possibly TRBD1 (5 bases). CDR3 length equals 12 residues. CDR1 and CDR2 from the germline V gene are MNHEY and SVGAGI. The V end lost 6 bases, the J end lost 8 bases, and 13 bases lay between the germline ends. The CDR3 loop is CASRIGVVGYTF. DNA for the CDR3: TGTGCCAGCAGGATAGGGGTTGTCGGCTACACCTTC.

This clonotype was seen a few times. The chain links TRBV2 to TRBJ2-3; the match to TRBD2 covers 8 bases. J gave up 1 base and V 5 bases, and 2 bases lay outside the gene matches. The CDR3 consists of 14 residues. CDR1 is SNHLY, CDR2 FYNNEI, per germline. The CDR3 region has the DNA TGTGCCAGCAGTATGGGACTAGGCACAGATACGCAGTATTTT. Protein: CASSMGLGTDTQYF. Variable domain in full (rest from reference TRBV2 and TRBJ2-3): EPEVTQTPSHQVTQMGQEVILRCVPISNHLYFYWYRQILGQKVEFLVSFYNNEISEKSEIFDDQFSVERPDGSNFTLKIRSTKLEDSAMYFCASSMGLGTDTQYFGPGTRLTVL.

This clonotype was seen a single time. V and J are TRBV20-1 and TRBJ2-2; D is possibly TRBD2 (6 bases). The CDR3 consists of 13 residues. From germline, CDR1 is DFQATT and CDR2 SNEGSKA (reference sequence). Trimming took off 7 bases at V and 5 bases at J, with 14 bases between the two ends. Here the CDR3 reads CSVSRGSTGELFF. The CDR3 DNA follows: TGCAGTGTTAGCCGGGGGTCTACCGGGGAGCTGTTTTTT.

CDR3 amino acids: CAWDGTYNEQFF. The DNA of the CDR3 is TGTGCCTGGGATGGAACGTACAATGAGCAGTTCTTC. The chain combines TRBV30 with TRBJ2-1; unclear D gene. Looked up from germline, CDR1 is GTSNPN and CDR2 is SVGIG (reference sequence). This CDR3 comprises 12 residues. The V end lost 5 bases, the J end lost 4 bases, and 9 bases lay between the germline ends.

In nucleotides, the CDR3 is TGTGCCAGCGGGACTAGCGGACGACTATCCTACAATGAGCAGTTCTTC. Encoded protein: CASGTSGRLSYNEQFF. V and J are TRBV10-3 and TRBJ2-1; 11 nucleotides match TRBD2. The CDR3 sequence is 16 residues long. Germline CDR1 reads ENHRY; CDR2 reads SYGVKD. Trimming removed 10 bases from V and 1 base from J; junction bases left unmatched: 9.

This clonotype was observed a handful of times. The chain couples TRBV4-1 to TRBJ2-3; 9 bases map to TRBD2. In germline, CDR1 is MGHRA, CDR2 YSYEKL. CDR3 size: 20 residues. The ends lost 0 bases at V and 2 bases at J; junction bases unmatched: 15. CDR3 in amino acids: CASSQDRARGGREITDTQYF. The CDR3 DNA reads TGCGCCAGCAGCCAAGATCGGGCGAGGGGCGGGAGGGAGATCACAGATACGCAGTATTTT.

V usage is TRBV20-1 and J usage is TRBJ2-1; D remains ambiguous. Germline CDR1 reads DFQATT; CDR2 reads SNEGSKA (reference sequence). This CDR3 has 11 residues. V was shortened by 0 bases and J by 10 bases, with 7 bases between the two germline ends. CDR3 in amino acids: CSARDGLEQFF. CDR3 nucleotides: TGCAGTGCTAGAGATGGGCTGGAGCAGTTCTTC.

The sample holds a few counts of this clonotype. This chain links TRBV30 with TRBJ2-3, with D perhaps TRBD2 (6 bases). Germline-derived CDR1 and CDR2 are GTSNPN and SVGIG (reference sequence). The CDR3 contains 12 residues. V was pared by 3 bases and J by 6 bases, with 10 bases between. The CDR3 reads CAWSGGGDTQYF. Written as DNA, the CDR3 is TGTGCCTGGAGCGGAGGAGGGGATACGCAGTATTTT.

The rearrangement links TRBV6-2 or TRBV6-3 to TRBJ1-3; D gene uncertain. CDR3 length equals 15 residues. The V and J ends lost 5 bases and 2 bases respectively, with 13 bases between them. CDR1 and CDR2 (germline): MNHEY, SVGEGT. This CDR3 is CASSGLSGTGNTIYF. The CDR3 DNA reads TGTGCCAGCAGTGGGCTGTCAGGAACTGGAAACACCATATATTTT.

The chain uses TRBV18 and TRBJ2-7, with D possibly being TRBD1 or TRBD2 (6 bases each). The CDR3 length is 15 residues. Germline V gives CDR1 KGHSH, CDR2 LQKENI. Trimming took off 4 bases at V and 3 bases at J, with 16 bases between the two ends. The CDR3 spells CASSRGPGGDYEQYF. CDR3 DNA sequence: TGTGCCAGCTCACGGGGGCCAGGAGGGGACTACGAGCAGTACTTC.

This chain connects TRBV6-1 to TRBJ2-3, with 9 bases identical to TRBD1. V dropped 4 bases and J dropped 3; count of bases not matched to a gene: 8. Germline V gene lookup returns CDR1 MNHNS and CDR2 SASEGT. CDR3 length equals 16 residues. The CDR3 DNA sequence: TGTGCCAGCAGTGCTCCAGCGGGACAGGGAACAGATACGCAGTATTTT. This gives the protein CASSAPAGQGTDTQYF.

The chain is built from TRBV27 and TRBJ1-1, with unresolved D. Germline CDR1 reads MNHEY; CDR2 reads SMNVEV (reference sequence). The CDR3 length is 13 residues. The V and J ends lost 4 bases and 0 bases respectively, with 6 bases between them. CDR3 amino acids: CASSWILNTEAFF. In DNA form, the CDR3 reads TGTGCCAGCAGTTGGATCTTGAACACTGAAGCTTTCTTT.

This clonotype has just a few counts. The genes are TRBV11-2 and TRBJ2-1, with D perhaps matching TRBD2 (6 bases). The germline V gene has CDR1 SGHAT and CDR2 FQNNGV. This CDR3 has 16 amino acids. The ends were cut back, 3 bases at V and 2 bases at J, with 14 bases in the middle. The CDR3 DNA reads TGTGCCAGCAGCTTCAGTAGTACTAGCCCCTACAATGAGCAGTTCTTC. Translating gives CASSFSSTSPYNEQFF.